The entry below describes one T cell receptor beta chain. Its antigen is not known. The data originate from a study of T-cell memory formation after mild COVID-19. General study findings and limits: While clones contracting from day 15 to 85 were balanced between CD4 and CD8, later expanders leaned CD4+. Some clones that responded were present in memory (sampled pre-infection), which suggests cross-reactive memory joined. CD4+ clones that contracted lay mainly in CM and EM; CD8+ ones lay in EMRA.

Germline CDR1 and CDR2: SGHRS and YFSETQ. Deletions cut 1 base from V and 8 bases from J, with 12 bases between. CDR3 size: 13 residues. 5'RACE primed at constant segments yielded TCR alpha and TCR beta cDNA libraries bearing sample barcodes and UMIs. TCRdb redid the calling of the 5' RACE reads with MiXCR, one entry per CDR3 protein. The sample yields 110,000 or so distinct CDR3 sequences, about 24% seen once. The chain joins TRBV5-1 to TRBJ1-1, with D hard to call. Sequenced input: PBMCs or a T cell subset sorted from them (not recorded which). The TCR sequence derives from a man aged 18 to 30 who had mild COVID-19 (a few samples of this study predate the infection). Cell type and time point are not known. CDR3 bases: TGCGCCAGCAGCTTGTTATCCGAACGGGAAGCTTTCTTT. Its protein is CASSLLSEREAFF.